The 26 T cell receptor beta chains below all came from one sample that was sequenced in a study of a mutant IDH1 vaccine in newly diagnosed glioma. The time point denotes: baseline, week 1 (first vaccination visit). The treatment here: pre-vaccination baseline after standard-of-care therapy. Measured with immunoSEQ multiplex PCR; TCRdb has only the in-frame clones, and not every one. The table lists just under 95,000 clones, 83% of them singletons. The input for sequencing was PBMCs, taken from a glioma patient treated with radiotherapy, temozolomide or both. Source of these receptors: a woman between 45 and 60 years old with glioma.

The chain links TRBV5-1 to TRBJ1-2, with a weak D call TRBD1 (6 bases). Germline values: CDR1 SGHRS, CDR2 YFSETQ. V was pared by 4 bases and J by 4 bases, with 11 bases between. CDR3 length: 13 residues. CDR3 coding DNA: TGCGCCAGCAGCCCGACAGGCGCCTATGGCTACACCTTC. Residues: CASSPTGAYGYTF.

The CDR3 is CASSSTGTYEQYF. For the CDR3, the DNA is TGTGCCAGCAGTTCGACAGGGACCTACGAGCAGTACTTC. The chain recombines TRBV5-4 with TRBJ2-7, with 7 bases lining up with TRBD1. This CDR3 has 13 amino acids. Germline loops: CDR1 SGHNT, CDR2 YYREEE (reference sequence). With V trimmed by 5 bases and J by 2 bases, 4 bases remained unmatched.

The J gene is TRBJ2-2, the V gene TRBV7-2, with 10 bases fitting TRBD1. This CDR3 region has 16 residues. Germline V gene data show CDR1 as SGHTA and CDR2 as FQGNSA. Trimming removed 4 bases from V and 6 bases from J; junction bases left unmatched: 8. In DNA form, the CDR3 reads TGTGCCAGCAGCTCAAAAGCCGGGACAGGGGCCGGGGAGCTGTTTTTT. Its protein is CASSSKAGTGAGELFF.

The rearrangement joins TRBV4-1 to TRBJ1-6, with 8 bases aligning to TRBD1. The CDR3 is 17 residues long. Germline V gene lookup returns CDR1 MGHRA and CDR2 YSYEKL. With V trimmed by 1 base and J by 2 bases, 4 bases remained unmatched. CDR3 sequence: CASSQGGTGTYNSPLHF. As DNA, the CDR3 is TGCGCCAGCAGCCAAGGGGGGACAGGAACCTATAATTCACCCCTCCACTTT.

The chain recombines TRBV20-1 with TRBJ2-5, with D possibly TRBD1 on 6 matching bases. CDR3 length: 11 amino acids. CDR1 DFQATT and CDR2 SNEGSKA come from the germline V gene (reference sequence). The chain's CDR3 is CRAGDAETQYF. CDR3 DNA: TGCAGGGCAGGGGATGCAGAGACCCAGTACTTC.

This chain links TRBV7-2 with TRBJ2-7; TRBD1 is a possible D gene (5 bases). Germline V lookup: CDR1 SGHTA, CDR2 FQGNSA. V was pared by 5 bases and J by 6 bases, with 11 bases between. This CDR3 contains 12 residues. For the CDR3, the DNA is TGTGCCAGCAGCCCGACAGCCTCCGAGCAGTACTTC. Its translation: CASSPTASEQYF.

V usage is TRBV7-2 and J usage is TRBJ2-5, with TRBD2 matching 12 bases. The CDR3 length is 16 residues. The trim removed 5 bases at V and 4 bases at J, leaving 8 bases unmatched. Germline CDR1 SGHTA, CDR2 FQGNSA. The CDR3 DNA reads as TGTGCCAGCAGCCCCACTAGCGGGGGGACGGGAGAGACCCAGTACTTC. It is translated as CASSPTSGGTGETQYF.

This clone showed up just once. This CDR3 is CASSIRVFTGTGISSGNTIYF. In DNA form, the CDR3 reads TGTGCCAGTAGTATAAGGGTTTTCACCGGGACAGGGATTAGCTCTGGAAACACCATATATTTT. This chain links TRBV19 with TRBJ1-3; TRBD1 matches at 9 bases. The CDR3 covers 21 residues. CDR1 LNHDA and CDR2 SQIVND come from the germline V gene (reference sequence). Trimming removed 2 bases from V and 0 bases from J; junction bases left unmatched: 17.

This rearrangement joins TRBV11-3 to TRBJ1-1; perhaps TRBD1 as D (6 bases). The CDR3 is made up of 15 amino acids. Germline-derived CDR1 and CDR2 are SGHNT and YENEEA. Trimming shortened V by 1 base and J by 1 base, and 10 bases separated the two germline ends. The CDR3 DNA is TGTGCCAGCAGCTTAGCTGGGACACCGAACACTGAAGCTTTCTTT. Protein sequence: CASSLAGTPNTEAFF.

This sequence joins TRBV18 and TRBJ1-1; D may be TRBD1 (5 bases). Germline CDR1 and CDR2: KGHSH and LQKENI. The V gene lost 3 bases and the J gene lost 1 base, with 12 bases spanning the gap. This CDR3 has 15 amino acids. The CDR3 DNA follows: TGTGCCAGCTCACCTCTACAGGTCACGAACACTGAAGCTTTCTTT. Translated, it gives CASSPLQVTNTEAFF.

This clone appeared a single time. This chain joins TRBV2 and TRBJ2-2; TRBD1 matches 8 bases. There are 14 residues in the CDR3. The ends lost 10 bases at V and 0 bases at J; junction bases unmatched: 4. Germline V lookup: CDR1 SNHLY, CDR2 FYNNEI. The CDR3 reads CATAGQANTGELFF. CDR3 nucleotide sequence: TGTGCCACCGCGGGACAGGCGAACACCGGGGAGCTGTTTTTT.

This clone has just a few counts. Within the sample, other DNA sequences also encode this same CDR3. V and J are TRBV15 and TRBJ1-5; no firm D call. Trimming cost V 1 base and J 1 base, with 8 bases left between them. This CDR3 has 15 amino acids. Germline V CDR1 and CDR2: LNHNV, YYDKDF (reference sequence). CDR3: CATSRAPGSNQPQHF. For the CDR3, the DNA is TGTGCCACCAGCAGAGCCCCGGGGAGCAATCAGCCCCAGCATTTT.

This chain uses TRBV7-9 with TRBJ2-1, with TRBD2 matching 9 bases. The CDR3 length is 17 residues. V shed 5 bases and J 0 bases; nucleotides not matched to a gene: 8. Germline CDR1 and CDR2: SEHNR and FQNEAQ (reference sequence). The CDR3 protein is CASSRGIAGVSYNEQFF. The DNA of the CDR3 is TGTGCCAGCAGCCGTGGTATAGCGGGGGTCTCCTACAATGAGCAGTTCTTC.

V is TRBV9 and J is TRBJ2-7; D not certain. V lost 3 bases to trimming and J lost 6 bases, with 19 bases between them. The CDR3 extends over 15 amino acids. Germline CDR1 SGDLS, CDR2 YYNGEE. CDR3 in amino acids: CASSAVSGSFLEQYF. For the CDR3, the DNA is TGTGCCAGCAGCGCCGTCTCGGGTAGCTTTCTCGAGCAGTACTTC.

This chain joins TRBV14 and TRBJ1-4; 7 bases match TRBD1. Germline CDR1 and CDR2: SGHDN and FVKESK. Trimming cost V 0 bases and J 8 bases; bases outside gene matches: 9. The CDR3 runs 16 residues. The CDR3 region is CASSQEVSGGNEKLFF. The CDR3 region has the DNA TGTGCCAGCAGCCAAGAAGTCTCAGGGGGTAACGAAAAACTGTTTTTT.

This rearrangement joins TRBV7-9 to TRBJ2-1, with 12 bases identical to TRBD2. This CDR3 spans 15 amino acids. CDR1 and CDR2 from the germline V gene are SEHNR and FQNEAQ (reference sequence). Losses at the gene ends were 1 base for V and 10 bases for J; bases not matched to a gene: 5. The chain's CDR3 is CASSLGTGTSGEQFF. The CDR3 DNA reads as TGTGCCAGCAGCTTAGGGACAGGGACTAGCGGGGAGCAGTTCTTC.

The rearrangement joins TRBV28 to TRBJ2-6, with 7 bases that match TRBD1. The CDR3 spans 20 residues. Germline V gene data show CDR1 as MDHEN and CDR2 as SYDVKM. J was trimmed by 0 bases and V by 1 base; bases with no gene match: 12. CDR3 residues: CASSLFRGQRSSSGANVLTF. Written as DNA, the CDR3 is TGTGCCAGCAGTTTATTCCGGGGACAGCGTTCTAGCTCTGGGGCCAACGTCCTGACTTTC.

The J gene is TRBJ2-7, the V gene TRBV5-1, with D unresolved. This CDR3 is 15 amino acids long. The V gene's germline CDR1 is SGHRS and CDR2 YFSETQ. The V end lost 3 bases, the J end lost 7 bases, and 20 bases lay between the germline ends. The CDR3 region has the DNA TGCGCCAGCAGCTGGGGTTATGGCAGGTCGGAAGAGCAGTACTTC. It is translated as CASSWGYGRSEEQYF.

The chain couples TRBV5-8 to TRBJ2-2, with 7 bases fitting TRBD2. The V gene end was trimmed by 0 bases and the J gene end by 4 bases; junction bases not matched to a gene: 6. From germline, CDR1 is SGHTS and CDR2 YDEGEE. This CDR3 spans 16 amino acids. The CDR3 region is CASSLGAGPGTGELFF. The CDR3 region has the DNA TGTGCCAGCAGCTTGGGAGCGGGGCCGGGCACCGGGGAGCTGTTTTTT.

The chain joins TRBV18 to TRBJ1-5; D not certain. This CDR3 contains 13 residues. V dropped 3 bases and J dropped 3 bases, with 6 bases sitting between them. The germline gives CDR1 KGHSH, CDR2 LQKENI. CDR3 residues: CASSPADNQPQHF. CDR3 bases: TGTGCCAGCTCACCGGCAGACAATCAGCCCCAGCATTTT.

The chain carries TRBV7-6 and TRBJ2-1; TRBD1 aligns across 7 bases. The CDR3 is 15 residues long. The V segment lost 5 bases and the J segment 2 bases; nucleotides outside the gene matches: 6. In germline, CDR1 is SGHVS, CDR2 FNYEAQ. CDR3 residues: CASSPGGTTYNEQFF. CDR3 in DNA: TGTGCCAGCAGCCCAGGGGGTACCACCTACAATGAGCAGTTCTTC.

The CDR3 here is CASSRRGDSSYNEQFF. CDR3 sequence (DNA): TGCGCCAGCAGCAGACGGGGCGACAGCTCCTACAATGAGCAGTTCTTC. The rearrangement joins TRBV5-1 to TRBJ2-1; D is perhaps TRBD1 or TRBD2 (5 bases each). V was shortened by 4 bases and J by 0 bases, with 14 bases between the two germline ends. Germline lookup yields CDR1 SGHRS and CDR2 YFSETQ. The CDR3 spans 16 residues.

V gene TRBV6-1 combines with J gene TRBJ2-5; 8 nucleotides align to TRBD1. Trimming cost V 6 bases and J 4 bases; bases outside gene matches: 4. Germline lookup yields CDR1 MNHNS and CDR2 SASEGT. The CDR3 covers 13 residues. The CDR3: CASSVDRAETQYF. CDR3 nucleotide sequence: TGTGCCAGCAGCGTGGACAGGGCAGAGACCCAGTACTTC.

The CDR3 region has the DNA TGTGCCAGCAGCTTAGAGGGCAGGGCCCACAATGAGCAGTTCTTC. Protein product: CASSLEGRAHNEQFF. The rearrangement uses TRBV7-2 and TRBJ2-1; tentative D call: TRBD1 (5 bases). Germline CDR1 reads SGHTA; CDR2 reads FQGNSA. The germline V and J ends were trimmed by 1 base and 5 bases, with 12 bases remaining between them. CDR3 length: 15 amino acids.

In this sample, this clone turned up once. The rearrangement uses TRBV5-4 and TRBJ1-1, with a weak D call TRBD1 (6 bases). The length of the CDR3 is 14 residues. Germline V gene sequence: CDR1 SGHNT, CDR2 YYREEE (reference sequence). Deletions cut 7 bases from V and 1 base from J, with 14 bases between. The CDR3 here is CASGDTGPNTEAFF. The CDR3 DNA follows: TGTGCCAGCGGCGATACAGGGCCGAACACTGAAGCTTTCTTT.

This chain links TRBV27 with TRBJ2-7; D unclear. The germline V and J ends were trimmed by 5 bases and 0 bases, with 14 bases remaining between them. The length of the CDR3 is 15 residues. Germline V gives CDR1 MNHEY, CDR2 SMNVEV (reference sequence). The DNA of the CDR3 is TGTGCCAGCAGTACTGGGATGGCGAGCTCCTACGAGCAGTACTTC. Translated: CASSTGMASSYEQYF.